The entry below gives a single TCR beta chain sequence along with its context. The target antigen is unknown. The sample is drawn from a study of OX40 agonist ivuxolimab in advanced cancers. General study findings and limits: On average, a greater number of expanded clones characterised CD8+ T cells relative to CD4+.

The protocol was immunoSEQ multiplex PCR, while the TCRdb copy is restricted to in-frame clones and leaves out a portion. The sample has 40,000 or so clones, about 89% seen once. V gave up 0 bases and J gave up 5 bases, with 2 bases separating them. Germline values: CDR1 SEHNR, CDR2 FQNEAQ (reference sequence). This CDR3 has 12 residues. The receptor comes from an adult with an advanced solid tumor such as melanoma, head and neck, liver or kidney cancer. The material sequenced was CD4+ or CD8+ T cells sorted from blood, taken in a trial of the OX40 agonist ivuxolimab. The chain couples TRBV7-9 to TRBJ2-1; D is undetermined. The CDR3 region has the DNA TGTGCCAGCAGCTTAGCCCACAATGAGCAGTTCTTC. It encodes CASSLAHNEQFF.